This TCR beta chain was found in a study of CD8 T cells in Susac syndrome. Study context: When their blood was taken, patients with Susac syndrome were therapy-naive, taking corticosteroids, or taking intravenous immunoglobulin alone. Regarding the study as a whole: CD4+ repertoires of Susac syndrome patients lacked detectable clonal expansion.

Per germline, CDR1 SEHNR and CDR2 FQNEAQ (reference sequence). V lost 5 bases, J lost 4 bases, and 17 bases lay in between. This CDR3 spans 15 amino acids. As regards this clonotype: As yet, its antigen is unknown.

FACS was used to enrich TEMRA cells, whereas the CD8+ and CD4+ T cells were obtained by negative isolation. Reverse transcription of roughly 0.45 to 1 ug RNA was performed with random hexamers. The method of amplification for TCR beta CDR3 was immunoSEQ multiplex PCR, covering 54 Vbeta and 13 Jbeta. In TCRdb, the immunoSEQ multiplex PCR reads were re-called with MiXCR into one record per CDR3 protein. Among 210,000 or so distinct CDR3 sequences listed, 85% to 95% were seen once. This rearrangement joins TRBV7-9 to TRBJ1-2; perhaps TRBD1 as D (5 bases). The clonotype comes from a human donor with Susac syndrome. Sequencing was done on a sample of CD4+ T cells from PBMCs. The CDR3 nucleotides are TGTGCCAGCAGCGGGAATGCAGGGACCGCCTATGGCTACACCTTC. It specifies CASSGNAGTAYGYTF.